This T cell receptor (beta chain) was sequenced for a study of cytomegalovirus exposure and HLA in healthy donors. General study findings and limits: TCR beta sequences reportedly predicted most subjects' HLA-A and HLA-B alleles accurately. In a later analysis, a missense DCLRE1C variant was linked to TCR beta V- and J-gene trimming. In vitro assays verified that three CMV-associated chains recognized CMV antigens specifically.

In regard to this clone: Its matching antigen is unknown.

In germline, CDR1 is SGHNT, CDR2 YYREEE (reference sequence). The CDR3 has 15 residues. Germline trimming cut 4 bases from V and 7 bases from J; bases unmatched to any gene: 9. Both 60 Vbeta primers and 13 Jbeta primers went into the PCR. The method was immunoSEQ multiplex PCR; TCRdb's version includes in-frame clones alone and lacks a portion of them. The data contain 180,000 or so clones, around 80% of them singletons. Specimen: PBMCs. The TCR originated in a female donor in good health and CMV-seronegative. The chain combines TRBV5-4 with TRBJ1-4, with TRBD1 matching 8 bases. The CDR3 loop is CASSPRGTGREKLFF. CDR3 nucleotides: TGTGCCAGCAGCCCCCGGGGGACAGGACGTGAAAAACTGTTTTTT.